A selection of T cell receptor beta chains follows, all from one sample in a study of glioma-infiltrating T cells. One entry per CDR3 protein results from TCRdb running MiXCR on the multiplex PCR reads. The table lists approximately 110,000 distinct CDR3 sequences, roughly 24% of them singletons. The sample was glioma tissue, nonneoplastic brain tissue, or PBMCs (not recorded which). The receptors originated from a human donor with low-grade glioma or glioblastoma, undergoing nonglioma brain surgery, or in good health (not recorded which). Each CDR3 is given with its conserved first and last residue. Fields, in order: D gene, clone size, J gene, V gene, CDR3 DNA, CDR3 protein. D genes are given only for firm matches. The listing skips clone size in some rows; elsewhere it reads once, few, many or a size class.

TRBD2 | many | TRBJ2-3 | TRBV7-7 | TGTGCTAGCAGCTTAACTAGCGGGACAACGGATACGCAGTATTTT | CASSLTSGTTDTQYF
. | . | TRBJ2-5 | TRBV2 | TGTGCCAGCAGCGATAGGGACGGACTCCAAGAGACCCAGTACTTC | CASSDRDGLQETQYF
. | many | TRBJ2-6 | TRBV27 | TGTGCCAGCAGTTTAGTGCAGGCTGGGGCCAACGTCCTGACTTTC | CASSLVQAGANVLTF
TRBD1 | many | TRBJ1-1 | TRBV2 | TGTGCCAGCAGGACAGGGGGAGACACTGAAGCTTTCTTT | CASRTGGDTEAFF
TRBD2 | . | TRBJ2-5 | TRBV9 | TGTGCCAGCAGCGTAGTGGGAGGGGAGGGAGAGACCCAGTACTTC | CASSVVGGEGETQYF
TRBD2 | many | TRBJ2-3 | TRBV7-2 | TGTGCCAGCAGCTTACTAGCGGGAGGGCCCCAAGATACGCAGTATTTT | CASSLLAGGPQDTQYF
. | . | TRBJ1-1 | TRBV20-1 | TGCAGTGCTGCCCGACAGGAAGTGAACACTGAATCTTTCTTT | CSAARQEVNTESFF
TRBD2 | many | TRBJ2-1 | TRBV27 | TGTGCCAGCAGGTGGGGAGGGAACAATGAGCAGTTCTTC | CASRWGGNNEQFF
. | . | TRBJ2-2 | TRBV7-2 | TGTGCCGGCAGCTTAGCACTGAACACCGGGGAGCTGTTCTTT | CAGSLALNTGELFF
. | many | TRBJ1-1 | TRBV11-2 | TGTGCCAGCAGCTTAAGGCAGGGCACCCCCGGTGAAGCTTTCTTT | CASSLRQGTPGEAFF
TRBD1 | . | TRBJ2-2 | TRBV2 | TGTGCCAGCAGTTTACAGGGGGAGAACAACGGGGAGCTGTTTTTT | CASSLQGENNGELFF
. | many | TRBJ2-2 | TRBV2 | TGTGCCAGCAGTGTCACACAAACCGGGGAGCTGTTTTTT | CASSVTQTGELFF
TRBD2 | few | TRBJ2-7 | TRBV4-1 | TGCGCCAGCAGCCAGACGACTAGCGGAAATTACGAGCAGTACTTC | CASSQTTSGNYEQYF
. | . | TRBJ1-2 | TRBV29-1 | TGCAGCGTTGGCATAGACAGCTATGACTACACCTTC | CSVGIDSYDYTF
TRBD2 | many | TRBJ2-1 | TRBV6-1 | TGTGCCAGCAGGCCCACCGGACTAGCGGTTGTAAATGAGCAGTTCTTC | CASRPTGLAVVNEQFF
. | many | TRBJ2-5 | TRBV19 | TGTGCCAGTAGTACCCTGAGGGAAGAGACCCAGTACTTC | CASSTLREETQYF
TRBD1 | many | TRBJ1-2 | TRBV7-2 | TGTGCCAGCAGCTCCTCAGGGACAGGGCCTCAAGGCTACACCTTC | CASSSSGTGPQGYTF
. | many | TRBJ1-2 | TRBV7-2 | TGTGCCAGCAGCTTAGTTCAGGGTTCAGAGGGCTACACCTTC | CASSLVQGSEGYTF
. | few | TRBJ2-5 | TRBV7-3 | TGTGCCAGCAGCCCGTTCCCCCAAGAGACCCAGTACTTC | CASSPFPQETQYF
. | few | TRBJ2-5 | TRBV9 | TGTGCCAGCAGCGTAGCTTTAGCGGTCCAAGAGACCCAGTACTTC | CASSVALAVQETQYF
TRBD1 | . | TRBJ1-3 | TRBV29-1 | TGCAGCGCAGGGGGGGGCAACTCTGGAAACACCATATATTTT | CSAGGGNSGNTIYF
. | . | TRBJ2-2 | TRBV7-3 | TGTGCCAGCAGCTTAACGTACAACACCGGGGGGCTGTTTTTT | CASSLTYNTGGLFF
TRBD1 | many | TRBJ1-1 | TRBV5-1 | TGCGCCAGCAGCTTGTGGGGCAGGGGGGGAGGCGCGGAAGCTTTCTTT | CASSLWGRGGGAEAFF
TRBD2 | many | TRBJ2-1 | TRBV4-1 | TGCGCCAGCAGCCAAGATAGACTAGCGGGAGTGGATGAGCAGTTCTTC | CASSQDRLAGVDEQFF
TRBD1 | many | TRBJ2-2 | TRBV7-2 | TGTGCCAGCAGCTCCACAGGGGGCGACACCGGGGAGCTGTTTTTT | CASSSTGGDTGELFF
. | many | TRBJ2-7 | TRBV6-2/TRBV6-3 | TGTGCCAGCAGTTACTATCCACTCTCCTACGAGCAGTACTTC | CASSYYPLSYEQYF
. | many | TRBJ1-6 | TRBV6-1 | TGTGCCAGCAGTGAAGCGGCCGGGATCCCGGGCGATTCACCCCTCCACTTT | CASSEAAGIPGDSPLHF
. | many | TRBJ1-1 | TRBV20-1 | TGCAGTGCCAGAGGAGTCCGGGACACTGAAGCTTTCTTT | CSARGVRDTEAFF
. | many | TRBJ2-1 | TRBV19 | TGTGCCAGTAGTACAATCCCCAGGGCCTACTCCTACAATGAGCAGTTCTTC | CASSTIPRAYSYNEQFF
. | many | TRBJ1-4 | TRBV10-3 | TGTGCCATCAGTGACAGGGGCAATTCTAATGAAAAACTGTTTTTT | CAISDRGNSNEKLFF
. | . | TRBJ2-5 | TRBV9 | TGTGCCAGCAGCTTAGGTCCAGCGGGCCAAGAGACCCAGTACTTC | CASSLGPAGQETQYF
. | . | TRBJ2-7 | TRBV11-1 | TGTGCCAGCAGCTGGGGGTCAGACCTTTCCTACGAGCAGTACTTC | CASSWGSDLSYEQYF
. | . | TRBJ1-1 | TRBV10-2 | TGTGCCACTAGCGACAGGCTGAGGGACACTGAAGCTTTCTTT | CATSDRLRDTEAFF
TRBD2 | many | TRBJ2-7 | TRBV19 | TGTGCCAGTAGTATAGCCACTAGCGGGAGCCGCGAGCAGTACTTC | CASSIATSGSREQYF
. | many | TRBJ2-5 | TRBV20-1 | TGCAGTGCTAGGAGGACAGTCCAAGAGACCCAGTACTTC | CSARRTVQETQYF
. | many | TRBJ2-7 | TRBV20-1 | TGCAGTGCTCCGACTAGTTCCTACGAGCAGTACTTC | CSAPTSSYEQYF
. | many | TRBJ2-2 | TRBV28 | TGTGCCAGCAGCGTCCCGTGGCAGAACACCGGGGAGCTGTTTTTT | CASSVPWQNTGELFF
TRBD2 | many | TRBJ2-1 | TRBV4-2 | TGTGCCAGCAGCCCGGGGGGAGACAATGAGCAGTTCTTC | CASSPGGDNEQFF
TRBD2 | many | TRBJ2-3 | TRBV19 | TGTGCCAGTAGTCCACTAGCGGGAGTACAAGATACGCAGTATTTT | CASSPLAGVQDTQYF
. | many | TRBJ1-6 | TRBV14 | TGTGCCAGCAGCCAACTTACCGCCTCTAATTCACCCCTCCACTTT | CASSQLTASNSPLHF